The rows below give T cell receptor beta chains drawn from one sample of a study of shared clonotypes between healthy human individuals. Assay: immunoSEQ multiplex PCR; the TCRdb copy retains only in-frame clones and omits some. The table records 550,000 to 800,000 clones, roughly 70% of them present only once. The sequenced sample consisted of memory CD4+ T cells sorted from blood. These receptors were collected from a woman aged 25 to 39 in good health. Both conserved end residues are trimmed from each CDR3.

CDR3 | V
ASRNEGTYTGELF | TRBV2
ASSIGGLKNGYT | TRBV19
ASSLGQGTNEKLF | TRBV7-9
AWTLGGVSSGNTIY | TRBV30
ASSYSRPRAYEQY | TRBV6-5
ASSSPPGTTYEQY | TRBV5-1
SVRGVGAMNTEAF | TRBV29-1
ASSGKNTEAF | TRBV5-4
ASRTGGSGANVLT | TRBV6-1
ASSYPGLADYEQY | TRBV6-6
ASSIGQNTGELF | TRBV19
ASSYPGGHTEAF | TRBV6-5
ASSLWDNQPQH | TRBV7-2
AISEGTSGSGTDTQY | TRBV10-3
ASSPDRRNTEAF | TRBV18
ASADPGAGGETQY | TRBV6-1
ASSDSSTQGLASHEQY | TRBV6-4
ASSSHYGYT | TRBV28
ASSLGGGQETQY | TRBV5-4
ASSPDRSNYGYT | TRBV6-5
ASSPQLAGGGRDEQY | TRBV10-1
ASSISGVYQETQY | TRBV19
SVEDHEGARETQY | TRBV29-1
ASSYLRGGTNEKLF | TRBV6-5
ASSPQGNGNTIY | TRBV5-8
ASSLLIQGASNTEAF | TRBV28
ASSVGLAGSDELF | TRBV9
ASNRREGYNEQF | TRBV2
SVAPPAGGLHNEQF | TRBV29-1